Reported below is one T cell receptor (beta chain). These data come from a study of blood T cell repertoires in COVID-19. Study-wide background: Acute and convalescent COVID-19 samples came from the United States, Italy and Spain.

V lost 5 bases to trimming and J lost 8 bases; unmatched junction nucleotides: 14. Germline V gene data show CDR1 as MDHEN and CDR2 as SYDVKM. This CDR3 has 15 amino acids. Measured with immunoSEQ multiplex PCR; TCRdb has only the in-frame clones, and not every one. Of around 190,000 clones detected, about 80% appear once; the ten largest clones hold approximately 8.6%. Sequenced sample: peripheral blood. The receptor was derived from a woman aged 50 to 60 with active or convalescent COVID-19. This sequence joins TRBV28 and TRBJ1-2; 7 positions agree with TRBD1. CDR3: CASSPQGYGVEGYTF. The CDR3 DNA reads TGTGCCAGCAGTCCACAGGGGTATGGAGTGGAGGGCTACACCTTC.